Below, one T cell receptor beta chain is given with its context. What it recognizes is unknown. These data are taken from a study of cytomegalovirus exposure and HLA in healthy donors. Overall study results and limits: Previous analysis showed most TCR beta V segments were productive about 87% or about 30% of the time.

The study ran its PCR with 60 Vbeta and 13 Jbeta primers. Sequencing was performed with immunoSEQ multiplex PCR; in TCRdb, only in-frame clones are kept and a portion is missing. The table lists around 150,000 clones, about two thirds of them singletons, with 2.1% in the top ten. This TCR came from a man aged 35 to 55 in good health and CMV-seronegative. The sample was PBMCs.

The CDR3 DNA reads TGTGCCAGTAGTATAATCAGTCCCTCGAACACCGGGGAGCTGTTTTTT. It encodes CASSIISPSNTGELFF. The genes are TRBV19 and TRBJ2-2; D unresolved. CDR1 and CDR2 (germline): LNHDA, SQIVND (reference sequence). Trimming removed 2 bases at V and 0 bases at J, with 10 bases between. The CDR3 loop spans 16 amino acids.